A selection of T cell receptor beta chains follows, all from one sample in a study of CD8 T cells in ankylosing spondylitis. TCRdb redid the calling of the 5' RACE reads with MiXCR, one entry per CDR3 protein. Of some 340,000 distinct CDR3 sequences detected, under 15% appear once; the ten largest clones hold about 1%. The sequencing input was blood, either unsorted or a sorted T cell fraction (not recorded which). The receptors stem from a male donor with ankylosing spondylitis or in good health (not recorded which). Each CDR3 is given with its conserved first and last residue. D genes are given only for firm matches. Expanded clones are given a class, and other clones once, few, many or no size at all.

j_gene | abundance | v_gene | d_gene | CDR3nt | CDR3aa
TRBJ2-2 | . | TRBV3-1 | . | TGTGCCAGCAGCCAAGCCACCACCGGGGAGCTGTTTTTT | CASSQATTGELFF
TRBJ1-1 | . | TRBV10-3 | TRBD1 | TGTGCCATCAGTGAGTCCGGGACAGGGGCCTTGAACACTGAAGCTTTCTTT | CAISESGTGALNTEAFF
TRBJ2-7 | few | TRBV12-3/TRBV12-4 | . | TGTGCCAGCACCCACCGGGGCGAGCAGTACTTC | CASTHRGEQYF
TRBJ1-6 | . | TRBV15 | . | TGTGCCACCAGCAGAGACACCCGGGGAAGGGTAGCAGTAGCGCCCCTCCACTTT | CATSRDTRGRVAVAPLHF
TRBJ2-7 | few | TRBV20-1 | TRBD1 | TGCAGTGCTAGAACCGGGACAGGTGGCTACGAGCAGTACTTC | CSARTGTGGYEQYF
TRBJ2-2 | . | TRBV12-3/TRBV12-4 | TRBD2 | TGTGCCAGCAGTTTATCGGGAGGTCCCGGGGAGCTGTTTTTT | CASSLSGGPGELFF
TRBJ1-4 | many | TRBV29-1 | . | TGCAGCGTTTCCGACGGAGTGGCAACTAATGAAAAACTGTTTTTT | CSVSDGVATNEKLFF
TRBJ1-2 | many | TRBV5-1 | . | TGCGCCAGCAGCTTGGGTATGGCTAACTATGGCTACACCTTC | CASSLGMANYGYTF
TRBJ2-2 | few | TRBV9 | TRBD2 | TGTGCCAGCAGCGTAGAGGAGACTAGCATCAGCGGGGAGCTGTTTTTT | CASSVEETSISGELFF
TRBJ2-2 | . | TRBV15 | TRBD2 | TGTGCCACCAGCAGGTCTAGCGGAGAGGTCGGGGAGCTGTTTTTT | CATSRSSGEVGELFF
TRBJ2-1 | few | TRBV5-1 | TRBD2 | TGCGCCAGCAGCTTGACCGGGACTAGCGGAGGGGAGCAGTTCTTC | CASSLTGTSGGEQFF
TRBJ2-7 | . | TRBV12-3/TRBV12-4 | . | TGTGCCAGCAGCCCCAACCGGGGGCAGGCCTACGAGCAGTACTTC | CASSPNRGQAYEQYF
TRBJ1-1 | many | TRBV5-1 | . | TGCGCCAGCAGCCTTCTACACCCCGGAGGTACTGAAGCTTTCTTT | CASSLLHPGGTEAFF
TRBJ2-2 | few | TRBV20-1 | . | TGCAGTGCTAGAGATGTACAGGGCTTCACCGGGGAGCTGTTTTTT | CSARDVQGFTGELFF
TRBJ2-2 | . | TRBV5-1 | . | TGCGCCAGCAGCTTGATCGAGACCGGGGAGCTGTTTTTT | CASSLIETGELFF
TRBJ2-2 | few | TRBV4-2 | TRBD2 | TGTGCCAGCAGCCAAGATCCTAGCGGGGGGTTTAACACCGGGGAGCTGTTTTTT | CASSQDPSGGFNTGELFF
TRBJ2-5 | . | TRBV29-1 | . | TGCAGCGTTGAAGGCGGTAGGGAGGAGACCCAGTACTTC | CSVEGGREETQYF
TRBJ1-2 | . | TRBV6-1 | . | TGTGCCAGCAGTCAACAACTGGGAGGGGGATATGGCTACACCTTC | CASSQQLGGGYGYTF
TRBJ2-2 | few | TRBV4-1 | TRBD1 | TGCGCCAGCAGCCAGAGAGAGATAGTCCGGGACAGGGGATACACCGGGGAGCTGTTTTTT | CASSQREIVRDRGYTGELFF
TRBJ2-1 | . | TRBV20-1 | TRBD2 | TGCAGTGCCATTCCCCTAGCGGGAGGGTACAATGAGCAGTTCTTC | CSAIPLAGGYNEQFF
TRBJ2-5 | . | TRBV7-2 | . | TGTGCCAGCAGCTTAATGAGAGAAGAGACCCAGTACTTC | CASSLMREETQYF
TRBJ2-7 | few | TRBV18 | TRBD1 | TGTGCCAGCTCCCGCGGACAGGGGGCCTACGAGCAGTACTTC | CASSRGQGAYEQYF
TRBJ2-5 | . | TRBV7-7 | . | TGTGCCAGCAGTATAGCTACACAAGAGACCCAGTACTTC | CASSIATQETQYF